Listed here is a single T cell receptor beta chain. The sample belongs to a study of blood T cell repertoires in COVID-19. Study context: The cDNA or gDNA used as material had been derived from T cells, B-cell-depleted T cells, or PBMCs.

The table came from immunoSEQ multiplex PCR; TCRdb's copy has only in-frame clones and leaves some out. The sample records roughly 320,000 clones, more than 85% being singletons. The CDR3 runs to 11 residues. CDR1 and CDR2 (germline): DFQATT, SNEGSKA (reference sequence). J lost 7 bases, V lost 6 bases, and 3 bases had no gene match. This receptor was taken from a man in his sixties or seventies with acute or convalescent COVID-19. The chain employs TRBV20-1 and TRBJ2-1; 7 nucleotides line up with TRBD1. The specimen was peripheral blood. This CDR3 is CSAKTGNEQFF. The CDR3 region has the DNA TGCAGTGCAAAGACAGGGAATGAGCAGTTCTTC.